This entry concerns a single T cell receptor beta chain. What it binds is unknown. The data originate from a study of T cell responses to AZD1222 COVID-19 vaccine. Overall study findings and caveats: Baseline antibody screening turned up just a handful of seropositive AZD1222 recipients.

CDR3 length equals 14 residues. Trimming took off 1 base at V and 4 bases at J, with 11 bases between the two ends. Germline values: CDR1 SGHAT, CDR2 FQNNGV. Profiled with immunoSEQ multiplex PCR; TCRdb holds only in-frame clones, not every one. Of 95,000 to 110,000 clones listed, about 89% are singletons. The specimen was peripheral blood, collected 28 days after the second dose of the MenACWY control vaccine. The rearrangement uses TRBV11-2 and TRBJ2-7; D might be TRBD2 (5 bases). This sequence was found in an adult who received the MenACWY meningococcal vaccine as a control. The CDR3, as DNA: TGTGCCAGCAGCTTAGCAAGGTCGGGGTACGAGCAGTACTTC. Its protein product is CASSLARSGYEQYF.